This T cell receptor (beta chain) was documented in a study of blood T cell repertoires in COVID-19. Study context: COVID-19 samples, acute and convalescent, were from the United States, Italy and Spain.

Germline CDR1 MGHRA, CDR2 YSYEKL. Trimming cost V 3 bases and J 0 bases; bases outside gene matches: 7. The CDR3 runs to 17 residues. Some clones are missing from TCRdb's copy, which holds only in-frame ones; the method was immunoSEQ multiplex PCR. The data contain 100,000 to 150,000 clones, approximately 81% of them singletons. The receptor's source is a man between 60 and 75 years old with acute or convalescent COVID-19. The V gene is TRBV4-1, the J gene TRBJ2-2; TRBD2 aligns across 7 bases. Source material: peripheral blood. CDR3 nucleotides: TGCGCCAGCAGCCAGTTCAGCGGGGCAGCGAACACCGGGGAGCTGTTTTTT. Protein sequence: CASSQFSGAANTGELFF.